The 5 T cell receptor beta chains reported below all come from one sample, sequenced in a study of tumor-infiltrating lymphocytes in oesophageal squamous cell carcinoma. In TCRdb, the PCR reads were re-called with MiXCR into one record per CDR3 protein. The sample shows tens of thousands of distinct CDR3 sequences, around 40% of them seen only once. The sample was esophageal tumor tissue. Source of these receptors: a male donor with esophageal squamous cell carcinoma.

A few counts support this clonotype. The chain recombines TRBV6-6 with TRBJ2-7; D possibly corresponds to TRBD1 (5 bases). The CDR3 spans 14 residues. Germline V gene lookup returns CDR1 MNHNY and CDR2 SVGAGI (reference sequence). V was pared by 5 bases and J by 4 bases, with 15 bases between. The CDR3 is CASSRLSQGYEQYF. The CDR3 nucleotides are TGTGCCAGCAGTCGCTTGTCGCAGGGTTACGAGCAGTACTTC.

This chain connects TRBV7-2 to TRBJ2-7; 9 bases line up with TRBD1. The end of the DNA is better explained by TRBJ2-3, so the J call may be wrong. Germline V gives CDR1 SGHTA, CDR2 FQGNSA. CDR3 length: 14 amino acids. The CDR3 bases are TGTGCCAGCAGCTTGGGACAGGGAGGAAATACGCAGTATTTT. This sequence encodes CASSLGQGGNTQYF.

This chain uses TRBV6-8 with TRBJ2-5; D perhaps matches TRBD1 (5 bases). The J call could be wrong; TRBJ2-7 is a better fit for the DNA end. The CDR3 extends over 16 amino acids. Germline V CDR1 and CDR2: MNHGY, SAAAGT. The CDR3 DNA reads TGTGCCAGCAGTCTGGACGGGCAGGGTCGAACCTACGAGCAGTACTTC. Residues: CASSLDGQGRTYEQYF.

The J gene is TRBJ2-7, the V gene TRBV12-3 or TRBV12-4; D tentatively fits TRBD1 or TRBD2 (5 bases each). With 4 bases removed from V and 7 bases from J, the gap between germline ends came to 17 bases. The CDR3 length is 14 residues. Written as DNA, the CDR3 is TGTGCCAGCAGTTCCGGGACGGTTGGTCTAGAGCAGTACTTC. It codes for CASSSGTVGLEQYF.

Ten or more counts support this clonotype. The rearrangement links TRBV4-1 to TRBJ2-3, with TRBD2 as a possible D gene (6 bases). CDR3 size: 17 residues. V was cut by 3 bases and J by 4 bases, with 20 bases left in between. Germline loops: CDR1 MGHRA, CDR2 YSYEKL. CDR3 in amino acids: CASSQSGLLGAPDTQYF. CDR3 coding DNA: TGCGCCAGCAGCCAGTCGGGACTCTTGGGAGCACCAGATACGCAGTATTTT.